This record concerns one T cell receptor beta chain sequence. Its cognate antigen is unknown. RNA was isolated and reverse transcribed to cDNA, the sequencing template. Assay used: immunoSEQ multiplex PCR; TCRdb lists only in-frame clones, some missing. This table has about 200,000 clones, around two fifths appearing once. Treatment defined: oral pan-JAK inhibitor, 5-10 mg twice daily. The data originate from a study of CD8+ T cells in alopecia areata. As for the study in general: Among treated patients, oral tofacitinib was administered at 5 to 10 mg twice daily.

The study's findings and limits: Lesional scalp exceeded normal scalp in clonality, especially in alopecia totalis/universalis.

The CDR3 is made up of 15 amino acids. Trimming shortened V by 6 bases and J by 0 bases, and 16 bases separated the two germline ends. Looked up from germline, CDR1 is SGDLS and CDR2 is YYNGEE. The chain is built from TRBV9 and TRBJ2-7, with a tentative D call TRBD2 (5 bases). Here the sequenced sample was CD4+ T cells sorted from blood, taken between weeks 30 and 35, from a patient treated with tofacitinib. The receptor's source is a human donor with alopecia areata. The CDR3 bases are TGTGCCAGCACCCCGGACCCGGGGTCCTCCTACGAGCAGTACTTC. Protein: CASTPDPGSSYEQYF.